Presented here are 6 T cell receptor beta chains from one specimen sequenced in a study of shared clonotypes between healthy human individuals. Here immunoSEQ multiplex PCR was the method, and the copy in TCRdb shows in-frame clones only, minus some. This sample carries 110,000 or so clones, approximately 70% of them seen once, and the ten largest clones take roughly 24%. Sequenced input: memory CD8+ T cells sorted from blood. Regarding subset: CD45RO+ cells pooled with CCR7-negative TemRA cells. All receptors come from a woman in her 30s in good health.

The rearrangement uses TRBV25-1 and TRBJ2-7; TRBD2 agrees at 8 bases. V was clipped by 4 bases and J by 4 bases; unmatched bases: 6. Germline V gene data show CDR1 as MGHDK and CDR2 as SYGVNS. This CDR3 has 14 residues. DNA of the CDR3: TGTGCCAGCAGTGGAGCGGGGGATCTTTACGAGCAGTACTTC. Translating it yields CASSGAGDLYEQYF.

The chain is built from TRBV27 and TRBJ2-3; D is unclear. This CDR3 comprises 14 residues. The germline gives CDR1 MNHEY, CDR2 SMNVEV (reference sequence). V lost 2 bases to trimming and J lost 4 bases, with 10 bases between them. CDR3 protein: CASSLGRMSDTQYF. Written as DNA, the CDR3 is TGTGCCAGCAGTTTAGGGCGGATGTCAGATACGCAGTATTTT.

V and J are TRBV2 and TRBJ2-2; 8 nucleotides match TRBD1. V shed 7 bases and J 3 bases; nucleotides not matched to a gene: 4. This CDR3 has 14 amino acids. The germline V gene has CDR1 SNHLY and CDR2 FYNNEI. The CDR3 spells CASTGTGDTGELFF. Written as DNA, the CDR3 is TGTGCCAGCACCGGGACAGGCGACACCGGGGAGCTGTTTTTT.

V and J are TRBV25-1 and TRBJ1-2, with unresolved D. The CDR3 spans 16 residues. The V end was cut by 4 bases, the J end by 4 bases, with 19 bases between. CDR1 and CDR2 (germline): MGHDK, SYGVNS. The CDR3 loop is CASSARSHETSYGYTF. The CDR3 region has the DNA TGTGCCAGCAGTGCAAGATCACACGAAACCTCCTATGGCTACACCTTC.

This rearrangement joins TRBV5-1 to TRBJ2-7; tentative D call: TRBD2 (5 bases). CDR1 is SGHRS, CDR2 YFSETQ, per germline. V was pared by 3 bases and J by 0 bases, with 13 bases between. The CDR3 covers 15 residues. As DNA, the CDR3 is TGCGCCAGCAGCTCCACGAGGGATAGCTCCTACGAGCAGTACTTC. Encoded protein: CASSSTRDSSYEQYF.

The chain joins TRBV5-5 to TRBJ2-2, with D uncertain. This CDR3 spans 17 amino acids. In germline, CDR1 is SGHKS, CDR2 YYEKEE (reference sequence). V lost 2 bases, J lost 0 bases, and 14 bases lay in between. The CDR3 sequence is CASSFLLRFANTGELFF. The CDR3 DNA is TGTGCCAGCAGCTTCCTGTTGCGGTTCGCGAACACCGGGGAGCTGTTTTTT.